Each of the 27 T cell receptor beta chains below was sequenced from the same sample in a study of radiation and T cells in renal cell carcinoma. The data were produced by immunoSEQ multiplex PCR, yet TCRdb's version contains in-frame clones alone and is incomplete. The data hold around 100,000 clones, with approximately 82% observed a single time. The time point here: blood 4 weeks post-SBRT, at nephrectomy. Regarding treatment: 15 Gy SBRT to primary tumor, nephrectomy 4 weeks later. Source: blood, taken from a patient whose treatment included radiotherapy and nephrectomy. The source of these receptors is a man aged 55 to 70 with renal cell carcinoma.

Only one count was recorded for this clone. The chain carries TRBV7-2 and TRBJ1-4; a possible D gene is TRBD1 (5 bases). Germline V gene sequence: CDR1 SGHTA, CDR2 FQGNSA. The CDR3 totals 15 residues. V was trimmed by 1 base and J by 8 bases, leaving 14 bases between them. The CDR3 bases are TGTGCCAGCAGCTTAGGGGGCCGTGACGAAGAAAAACTGTTTTTT. Its protein is CASSLGGRDEEKLFF.

The chain uses TRBV4-2 and TRBJ2-5; 12 bases are shared with TRBD2. This CDR3 contains 14 residues. Per the germline V gene, CDR1 is LGHNA and CDR2 is YNFKEQ. Trimming at V came to 4 bases and at J to 4 bases, leaving 1 base not matched to a gene. CDR3 DNA sequence: TGTGCCAGCAGCCCGGGACTAGCGGGAGAGACCCAGTACTTC. Residues: CASSPGLAGETQYF.

V gene TRBV28 combines with J gene TRBJ2-1; 9 bases map to TRBD1. The CDR3 is 15 amino acids. The germline CDR1 and CDR2 sequences are MDHEN and SYDVKM. V was clipped by 6 bases and J by 4 bases; unmatched bases: 7. This chain's CDR3 is CASRPPTGGYNEQFF. Written as DNA, the CDR3 is TGTGCCAGCAGACCTCCGACAGGGGGATACAATGAGCAGTTCTTC. The full variable domain, in which reference TRBV28 and TRBJ2-1 provide the parts outside the CDR3, is DVKVTQSSRYLVKRTGEKVFLECVQDMDHENMFWYRQDPGLGLRLIYFSYDVKMKEKGDIPEGYSVSREKKERFSLILESASTNQTSMYLCASRPPTGGYNEQFFGPGTRLTVL.

The V and J genes are TRBV28 and TRBJ2-7; no reliable D call. In germline, CDR1 is MDHEN, CDR2 SYDVKM. The CDR3 spans 13 residues. V dropped 3 bases and J dropped 1 base, with 7 bases sitting between them. DNA for the CDR3: TGTGCCAGCAGTTTTCCCCTTTCCTACGAGCAGTACTTC. Its protein product is CASSFPLSYEQYF.

The rearrangement uses TRBV6-6 and TRBJ1-5, with a tentative D call TRBD1 (5 bases). CDR1 is MNHNY, CDR2 SVGAGI, per germline (reference sequence). The CDR3 runs 12 residues. Trimming removed 8 bases from V and 1 base from J, with 6 bases in between. The CDR3 reads CASGASNQPQHF. The DNA of the CDR3 is TGTGCCAGCGGGGCAAGCAATCAGCCCCAGCATTTT.

This clone has more than one count but fewer than ten. At one of its ends the junction is not consistent with the germline gene, which may arise from a read error. CDR3 nucleotide sequence: TGTGCCAGCAGCCCCCGACTAGCCGAAAACATTCAGTACTTC. Translated: CASSPRLAENIQYF. The chain links TRBV9 to TRBJ2-4, with TRBD2 matching over 7 bases. CDR1 and CDR2 from the germline V gene are SGDLS and YYNGEE. The CDR3 is 14 amino acids.

V usage is TRBV6-1 and J usage is TRBJ1-4, with 8 bases that match TRBD1. With V trimmed by 5 bases and J by 5 bases, 7 bases remained unmatched. The CDR3 extends over 15 amino acids. Germline CDR1 MNHNS, CDR2 SASEGT. CDR3 amino acids: CASSTGTGLNEKLFF. In DNA, the CDR3 is TGTGCCAGCAGTACCGGGACAGGACTAAATGAAAAACTGTTTTTT.

This chain connects TRBV5-5 to TRBJ1-5; D unclear. Trimming shortened V by 2 bases and J by 0 bases, and 12 bases separated the two germline ends. The CDR3 length is 16 residues. Germline V CDR1 and CDR2: SGHKS, YYEKEE (reference sequence). In DNA form, the CDR3 reads TGTGCCAGCAGCTTTTCAGCGGCTCGTAGCAATCAGCCCCAGCATTTT. It is translated as CASSFSAARSNQPQHF.

The J gene is TRBJ2-5, the V gene TRBV28; 9 bases fit TRBD1. Germline lookup yields CDR1 MDHEN and CDR2 SYDVKM. The CDR3 has 15 residues. Unmatched junction bases numbered 2, after V lost 2 bases and J lost 1 base. The CDR3 region has the DNA TGTGCCAGCAGTTTACCGACAGGGGGCCAAGAGACCCAGTACTTC. Encoded protein: CASSLPTGGQETQYF.

The V and J genes are TRBV27 and TRBJ2-7; TRBD1 matches 7 bases. The germline V gene has CDR1 MNHEY and CDR2 SMNVEV (reference sequence). The CDR3 is made up of 12 amino acids. J lost 6 bases, V lost 6 bases, and 5 bases had no gene match. The CDR3 region has the DNA TGTGCCAGCAGAGGGGGCGGTTCCGAGCAGTACTTC. Residues: CASRGGGSEQYF.

The V call is TRBV18, the J call TRBJ2-2; 12 bases line up with TRBD2. CDR3 size: 18 residues. The ends lost 0 bases at V and 3 bases at J; junction bases unmatched: 5. Germline lookup yields CDR1 KGHSH and CDR2 LQKENI. The CDR3 DNA is TGTGCCAGCTCACCACCCCCCCTAGCGGGAGGGGACACCGGGGAGCTGTTTTTT. The encoded protein is CASSPPPLAGGDTGELFF.

The rearrangement uses TRBV7-2 and TRBJ2-7; 8 bases are a match to TRBD2. The trim removed 6 bases at V and 7 bases at J, leaving 17 bases unmatched. CDR1 is SGHTA and CDR2 is FQGNSA in the germline V gene. The CDR3 loop spans 16 amino acids. CDR3 bases: TGTGCCAGCAGTTCCGGACTAGCTTGGGGGAGTAGTGAGCAGTACTTC. Protein: CASSSGLAWGSSEQYF. Full variable domain (outside the CDR3, taken from reference TRBV7-2 and TRBJ2-7): GAGVSQSPSNKVTEKGKDVELRCDPISGHTALYWYRQSLGQGLEFLIYFQGNSAPDKSGLPSDRFSAERTGGSVSTLTIQRTQQEDSAVYLCASSSGLAWGSSEQYFGPGTRLTVT.

The V gene is TRBV28, the J gene TRBJ2-7, with 7 bases matching TRBD1. Germline values: CDR1 MDHEN, CDR2 SYDVKM. The V segment lost 6 bases and the J segment 0 bases; nucleotides outside the gene matches: 8. The CDR3 runs 15 residues. CDR3 protein: CASSKPTGVSYEQYF. DNA for the CDR3: TGTGCCAGCAGCAAGCCCACAGGGGTCTCCTACGAGCAGTACTTC.

V is TRBV6-5 and J is TRBJ2-5; unclear D gene. The closer fit of TRBJ2-7 to the DNA end suggests the J call may be wrong. The germline gives CDR1 MNHEY, CDR2 SVGAGI. CDR3 size: 10 residues. CDR3 sequence reads: CASGSYEQYF. As DNA, the CDR3 is TGTGCCAGTGGATCCTACGAGCAGTACTTC.

The V gene is TRBV6-1, the J gene TRBJ2-5; D is ambiguous. Trimming left V 7 bases short and J 0 bases short, with 6 bases between. Germline V gene data show CDR1 as MNHNS and CDR2 as SASEGT. This CDR3 spans 12 amino acids. CDR3 protein: CASTPYQETQYF. In DNA form, the CDR3 reads TGTGCCAGCACACCGTACCAAGAGACCCAGTACTTC.

The table lists this clone with a few counts. V gene TRBV27 combines with J gene TRBJ1-5; D unresolved. CDR1 is MNHEY and CDR2 is SMNVEV in the germline V gene (reference sequence). Trimming stripped 4 bases from V and 0 bases from J, with 7 bases between. This CDR3 region has 14 residues. Written as DNA, the CDR3 is TGTGCCAGCAGTTCGACCCCTAGCAATCAGCCCCAGCATTTT. This sequence encodes CASSSTPSNQPQHF.

This chain connects TRBV18 to TRBJ2-3, with D unresolved. The CDR3 consists of 11 residues. V was pared by 2 bases and J by 4 bases, with 1 base between. Germline V CDR1 and CDR2: KGHSH, LQKENI. The CDR3 DNA reads as TGTGCCAGCTCACCATCAGATACGCAGTATTTT. This translates into CASSPSDTQYF.

The rearrangement uses TRBV19 and TRBJ2-3; D is uncertain. V lost 6 bases and J 1 base, leaving 8 bases between the germline ends. This CDR3 is built from 13 residues. Germline loops: CDR1 LNHDA, CDR2 SQIVND (reference sequence). In DNA form, the CDR3 reads TGTGCCAGTAGGAATCCAGGCACAGATACGCAGTATTTT. It translates to CASRNPGTDTQYF.

This clone was counted between two and nine times. The CDR3 loop reads CASSAGGRTTEAFF. The CDR3 DNA reads TGCGCCAGCAGCGCGGGAGGCCGAACGACTGAAGCTTTCTTT. The rearrangement uses TRBV10-2 and TRBJ1-1; D ambiguous. The germline V and J ends were trimmed by 6 bases and 5 bases, with 16 bases remaining between them. The length of the CDR3 is 14 residues. Looked up from germline, CDR1 is WSHSY and CDR2 is SAAADI.

This sequence joins TRBV19 and TRBJ1-4; the match to TRBD1 covers 7 bases. Per the germline V gene, CDR1 is LNHDA and CDR2 is SQIVND (reference sequence). Trimming at V came to 7 bases and at J to 0 bases, leaving 11 bases not matched to a gene. The CDR3 consists of 17 residues. CDR3 sequence (DNA): TGTGCCAGTACCCTTAGGGGACAGCGCGCAACTAATGAAAAACTGTTTTTT. This translates into CASTLRGQRATNEKLFF.

This clone was counted only a few times. V is TRBV5-1 and J is TRBJ2-2; 7 positions match TRBD1. CDR1 is SGHRS, CDR2 YFSETQ, per germline. V was clipped by 7 bases and J by 1 base; unmatched bases: 4. The length of the CDR3 is 14 residues. The CDR3 here is CASDRVGNTGELFF. CDR3 DNA sequence: TGCGCCAGCGACAGGGTCGGGAACACCGGGGAGCTGTTTTTT.

The rearrangement uses TRBV7-2 and TRBJ2-1, with D hard to call. Germline lookup yields CDR1 SGHTA and CDR2 FQGNSA. V shed 5 bases and J shed 0 bases, with 17 bases lying between them. CDR3 length: 17 residues. The CDR3 region is CASSGEGLLSSYNEQFF. The DNA for the CDR3 is TGTGCCAGCAGCGGGGAAGGGCTTCTGAGCTCCTACAATGAGCAGTTCTTC.

V gene TRBV19 combines with J gene TRBJ2-7; either TRBD1 or TRBD2 may supply D (5 bases each). Germline V gene data show CDR1 as LNHDA and CDR2 as SQIVND (reference sequence). There are 15 residues in the CDR3. V lost 3 bases, J lost 0 bases, and 12 bases lay in between. The CDR3 loop is CASSIWDLSSYEQYF. The CDR3 DNA follows: TGTGCCAGTAGTATCTGGGACCTTAGCTCCTACGAGCAGTACTTC. Looking up the rest from reference TRBV19 and TRBJ2-7 gives the full variable domain: DGGITQSPKYLFRKEGQNVTLSCEQNLNHDAMYWYRQDPGQGLRLIYYSQIVNDFQKGDIAEGYSVSREKKESFPLTVTSAQKNPTAFYLCASSIWDLSSYEQYFGPGTRLTVT.

This clone was observed a few times. The gene calls are TRBV28 and TRBJ1-5; D gene uncertain. CDR1 is MDHEN and CDR2 is SYDVKM in the germline V gene. The V end was cut by 8 bases, the J end by 3 bases, with 5 bases between. CDR3 size: 11 residues. CDR3 coding DNA: TGTGCCAGCGGGAACAATCAGCCCCAGCATTTT. Translation: CASGNNQPQHF.

DNA for the CDR3: TGTGCCAGCAGCTCCCGTCACAGGGGGCCCTACGAGCAGTACTTC. It codes for CASSSRHRGPYEQYF. The rearrangement links TRBV5-6 to TRBJ2-7; 9 bases match TRBD1. V gave up 3 bases and J gave up 2 bases; unmatched junction bases: 6. Germline V gene lookup returns CDR1 SGHDT and CDR2 YYEEEE. CDR3 size: 15 residues.

The rearrangement links TRBV21-1 to TRBJ2-3. TRBV21-1 is marked as a pseudogene. The CDR3 is 16 residues long. Written as DNA, the CDR3 is TGTGCCAGCAGCACCAAGAGTCGGGACCGCACAGATACGCAGTATTTT. Translation: CASSTKSRDRTDTQYF.

The chain carries TRBV6-1 and TRBJ2-5; 9 bases map to TRBD2. Germline values: CDR1 MNHNS, CDR2 SASEGT. The CDR3 covers 15 residues. The ends lost 5 bases at V and 7 bases at J; junction bases unmatched: 11. As DNA, the CDR3 is TGTGCCAGCAGTAAATCTAGCGGGGACCGGGGGACCCAGTACTTC. Translating it yields CASSKSSGDRGTQYF.